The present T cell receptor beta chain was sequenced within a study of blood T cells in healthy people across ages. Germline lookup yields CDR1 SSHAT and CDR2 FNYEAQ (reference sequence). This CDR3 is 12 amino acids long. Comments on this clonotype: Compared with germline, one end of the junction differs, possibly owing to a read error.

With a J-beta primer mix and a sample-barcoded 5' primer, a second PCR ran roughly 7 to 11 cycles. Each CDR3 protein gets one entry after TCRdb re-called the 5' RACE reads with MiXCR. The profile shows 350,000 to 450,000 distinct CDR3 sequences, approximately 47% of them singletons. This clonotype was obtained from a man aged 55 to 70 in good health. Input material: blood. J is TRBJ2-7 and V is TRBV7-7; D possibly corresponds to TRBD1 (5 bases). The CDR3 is CASSLQVYEQYF. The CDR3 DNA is TGTGCTAGCAGCTTACAGGTCTACGAGCAGTACTTC.